This entry is about one T cell receptor (beta chain). What it recognizes is unknown. The data were obtained in a study of CD8 T cells in ankylosing spondylitis. The CDR3 spans 15 residues. Germline lookup yields CDR1 MNHEY and CDR2 SVGAGI. Trimming took 0 bases from V and 7 from J; bases not matched to a gene: 5. Broader study findings: Certain motif variants had earlier been reported in reactive arthritis synovial fluid and blood. One TCR beta motif, made up of seven to nine highly homologous variants, appeared characteristic of ankylosing spondylitis blood.

TCRdb called the 5' RACE reads again in MiXCR, with one record for every CDR3 protein. The sample holds 700,000 to 1,000,000 distinct CDR3 sequences; around 11% are singletons and the top ten take roughly 0.51%. The chain joins TRBV6-5 to TRBJ2-1, with TRBD1 matching 8 bases. The specimen was blood, either unsorted or a sorted T cell fraction (not recorded which). This clonotype originated in a male donor with ankylosing spondylitis. The CDR3 DNA sequence: TGTGCCAGCAGTTACTCGTGGACAGGGTGGAATGAGCAGTTCTTC. Protein sequence: CASSYSWTGWNEQFF.